This T cell receptor (beta chain) was observed in a study of siplizumab effects on memory and regulatory T cells. Per the germline V gene, CDR1 is SNHLY and CDR2 is FYNNEI. V shed 9 bases and J 1 base; nucleotides not matched to a gene: 4. The length of the CDR3 is 14 residues. Overall study findings and caveats: Alloreactive sequences tracing back to unstimulated CD4+ memory cells were significantly reduced by siplizumab.

Some clones are missing from TCRdb's copy, which holds only in-frame ones; the method was immunoSEQ multiplex PCR. Of some 64,000 clones in the sample, approximately 79% were seen once. Notes on this clone: What it binds is unknown.

The sequence was collected from a human donor in good health. The V and J genes are TRBV2 and TRBJ1-1; TRBD1 matches 11 bases. The sequencing sample was made of memory CD4+ T cells sorted from blood. CDR3 sequence (DNA): TGTGCCAGGGGGACAGGGGGTGCGAACACTGAAGCTTTCTTT. Its translation is CARGTGGANTEAFF.